Shown below are 25 T cell receptor beta chains from a single sample sequenced in a study of cytomegalovirus exposure and HLA in healthy donors. PCR was performed using 60 Vbeta and 13 Jbeta primers. Clones were sequenced by immunoSEQ multiplex PCR, and TCRdb holds only the in-frame ones, with some missing. Of 100,000 to 150,000 clones listed, roughly 74% are singletons. The sequencing input was PBMCs. These receptors were taken from a man aged 35-49 years in good health and CMV-seronegative.

The chain uses TRBV19 and TRBJ1-1; D not resolved. The germline V and J ends were trimmed by 1 base and 4 bases, with 19 bases remaining between them. The germline gives CDR1 LNHDA, CDR2 SQIVND (reference sequence). The CDR3 runs to 17 residues. The CDR3 DNA reads TGTGCCAGTAGTATAGTAGTCGGCGGCCACCAAGGCACTGAAGCTTTCTTT. Its protein is CASSIVVGGHQGTEAFF. The whole variable domain, remainder taken from reference TRBV19 and TRBJ1-1, is DGGITQSPKYLFRKEGQNVTLSCEQNLNHDAMYWYRQDPGQGLRLIYYSQIVNDFQKGDIAEGYSVSREKKESFPLTVTSAQKNPTAFYLCASSIVVGGHQGTEAFFGQGTRLTVV.

This chain uses TRBV29-1 with TRBJ1-1; D might be TRBD1 (6 bases). The V and J ends lost 5 bases and 0 bases respectively, with 13 bases between them. Per germline, CDR1 SQVTM and CDR2 ANQGSEA. The CDR3 contains 14 residues. CDR3 sequence (DNA): TGCAGCGTTAGGACCGGGACACTGAACACTGAAGCTTTCTTT. Translated: CSVRTGTLNTEAFF.

This clone was observed a single time. Sequence at one end of the junction differs from germline and may be a read error. The chain uses TRBV19 and TRBJ1-6; D remains ambiguous. This CDR3 has 15 residues. The germline V gene has CDR1 LNHDA and CDR2 SQIVND (reference sequence). This CDR3 is CPWVGTSGFNSPLHF. In DNA, the CDR3 is TGCCCCTGGGTGGGCACCTCCGGATTCAATTCACCCCTCCACTTT.

Only a few counts were recorded for this clone. V is TRBV4-3 and J is TRBJ1-4, with D perhaps matching TRBD1 (5 bases). The V gene lost 3 bases and the J gene lost 13 bases, with 33 bases spanning the gap. The V gene's germline CDR1 is LGHNA and CDR2 YSLEER. The CDR3 contains 19 residues. The CDR3 loop is CASSQLKGGVVGLGDRLFF. The DNA of the CDR3 is TGCGCCAGCAGCCAGCTAAAGGGAGGAGTGGTTGGCCTGGGGGACCGACTGTTTTTT.

Notes on this clone: Germline and junction disagree at one end, which may indicate a read error. The chain combines TRBV6-1 with TRBJ1-3, with TRBD1 as a possible D gene (6 bases). In germline, CDR1 is MNHNS, CDR2 SASEGT. This CDR3 spans 16 amino acids. CDR3 nucleotides: TGTGCCAGCAGTGGGACAGAAGCGGACCCGAGAAACGCCATATATTTT. It is translated as CASSGTEADPRNAIYF.

The V and J genes are TRBV5-1 and TRBJ1-4; D remains ambiguous. CDR1 is SGHRS and CDR2 is YFSETQ in the germline V gene. Trimming removed 2 bases from V and 4 bases from J, with 12 bases in between. The CDR3 loop spans 15 amino acids. Here the CDR3 reads CASSLTGIINEKLFF. In nucleotides, the CDR3 is TGCGCCAGCAGCTTAACGGGGATTATTAATGAAAAACTGTTTTTT.

V is TRBV15 and J is TRBJ2-3, with TRBD2 identical over 10 bases. V was pared by 5 bases and J by 0 bases, with 5 bases of the junction left unmatched. Germline V CDR1 and CDR2: LNHNV, YYDKDF (reference sequence). The CDR3 length is 16 residues. The CDR3 here is CATSRSGGSSTDTQYF. DNA of the CDR3: TGTGCCACCAGCCGTAGCGGGGGGAGTAGCACAGATACGCAGTATTTT.

The chain employs TRBV2 and TRBJ2-3; 11 bases map to TRBD2. Germline V CDR1 and CDR2: SNHLY, FYNNEI. The CDR3 covers 15 residues. V gave up 7 bases and J gave up 4 bases; unmatched junction bases: 7. Written as DNA, the CDR3 is TGTGCCAGCACCCTGACTAGCGGGGTGGCAGATACGCAGTATTTT. It specifies CASTLTSGVADTQYF.

This clone came up a few times. This chain connects TRBV9 to TRBJ2-7; no firm D call. The V end was cut by 4 bases, the J end by 3 bases, with 11 bases between. From germline, CDR1 is SGDLS and CDR2 YYNGEE. The CDR3 runs to 13 residues. CDR3 in amino acids: CASSPSSSYEQYF. The CDR3 DNA reads TGTGCCAGCAGCCCCAGTTCTAGCTACGAGCAGTACTTC.

This chain links TRBV5-5 with TRBJ1-2, with 9 bases lining up with TRBD1. Trimming cost V 4 bases and J 8 bases; bases outside gene matches: 18. This CDR3 contains 17 residues. Germline CDR1 is SGHKS and CDR2 is YYEKEE (reference sequence). The CDR3 region is CASSVGRFRDREGGYTF. In DNA form, the CDR3 reads TGTGCCAGCAGCGTTGGACGTTTTCGGGACAGGGAAGGAGGCTACACCTTC.

The chain couples TRBV6-6 to TRBJ2-7; D gene unclear. The germline V gene encodes CDR1 MNHNY and CDR2 SVGAGI (reference sequence). CDR3 length: 15 amino acids. V was trimmed by 0 bases and J by 1 base, leaving 10 bases between them. Here the CDR3 reads CASSYSQVSSYEQYF. DNA of the CDR3: TGTGCCAGCAGTTACTCGCAGGTTTCTTCCTACGAGCAGTACTTC.

The table lists this clone with a count of one. The chain carries TRBV4-2 and TRBJ1-5, with TRBD1 identical over 8 bases. CDR3 length equals 22 residues. The ends lost 0 bases at V and 1 base at J; junction bases unmatched: 20. Germline loops: CDR1 LGHNA, CDR2 YNFKEQ. The DNA of the CDR3 is TGTGCCAGCAGCCAAGACCCCCGTTTCCGCCCGGGACAGGTTTTCAGCAATCAGCCCCAGCATTTT. Translating it yields CASSQDPRFRPGQVFSNQPQHF.

The genes are TRBV30 and TRBJ2-5; D perhaps matches TRBD1 (6 bases). Germline V gene data show CDR1 as GTSNPN and CDR2 as SVGIG (reference sequence). This CDR3 spans 15 amino acids. V lost 1 base and J 3 bases, leaving 15 bases between the germline ends. The CDR3 DNA sequence: TGTGCCTGGAGTGCTTCGGGGACAACGAAAGAGACCCAGTACTTC. Translated, it gives CAWSASGTTKETQYF. Together with reference TRBV30 and TRBJ2-5, the CDR3 gives the full variable domain: SQTIHQWPATLVQPVGSPLSLECTVEGTSNPNLYWYRQAAGRGLQLLFYSVGIGQISSEVPQNLSASRPQDRQFILSSKKLLLSDSGFYLCAWSASGTTKETQYFGPGTRLLVL.

This chain joins TRBV7-2 and TRBJ2-3; 7 positions match TRBD1. Trimming at V came to 2 bases and at J to 14 bases, leaving 7 bases not matched to a gene. This CDR3 contains 12 residues. CDR1 and CDR2 from the germline V gene are SGHTA and FQGNSA. DNA of the CDR3: TGTGCCAGCAGCTTAACGACAGGGTCGGGGTATTTT. It yields the protein CASSLTTGSGYF.

The chain links TRBV29-1 to TRBJ1-1; D is unresolved. CDR3 length equals 10 residues. V lost 7 bases and J 1 base, leaving 4 bases between the germline ends. Germline CDR1 is SQVTM and CDR2 is ANQGSEA. The CDR3 bases are TGCAGCGCAAAGAACACTGAAGCTTTCTTT. Residues: CSAKNTEAFF.

This clone was detected only once. V is TRBV28 and J is TRBJ1-1, with D uncertain. This CDR3 contains 14 residues. Trimming took off 6 bases at V and 0 bases at J, with 11 bases between the two ends. Germline CDR1 and CDR2: MDHEN and SYDVKM. The DNA for the CDR3 is TGTGCCAGCAGCACTACGGGAGTGAACACTGAAGCTTTCTTT. Residues: CASSTTGVNTEAFF. The whole variable domain, filled in from reference TRBV28 and TRBJ1-1, reads DVKVTQSSRYLVKRTGEKVFLECVQDMDHENMFWYRQDPGLGLRLIYFSYDVKMKEKGDIPEGYSVSREKKERFSLILESASTNQTSMYLCASSTTGVNTEAFFGQGTRLTVV.

Notes on this clone: Other DNA sequences in the same sample also yield this CDR3. The genes are TRBV7-2 and TRBJ1-1; tentatively, D is TRBD1 (5 bases). CDR3 size: 13 residues. V was pared by 5 bases and J by 1 base, with 8 bases between. The V gene's germline CDR1 is SGHTA and CDR2 FQGNSA. CDR3 DNA: TGTGCCAGCAGCAGAGACAGGAACACTGAAGCTTTCTTT. Its protein product is CASSRDRNTEAFF.

The chain uses TRBV11-2 and TRBJ2-5, with 7 bases identical to TRBD1. Germline V gene sequence: CDR1 SGHAT, CDR2 FQNNGV. The CDR3 sequence is 13 residues long. With V trimmed by 5 bases and J by 3 bases, 3 bases remained unmatched. CDR3 sequence: CASSVGQKETQYF. Written as DNA, the CDR3 is TGTGCCAGCAGCGTGGGACAGAAAGAGACCCAGTACTTC.

The chain combines TRBV7-9 with TRBJ1-5; no definite D call. The CDR3 has 16 amino acids. Germline lookup yields CDR1 SEHNR and CDR2 FQNEAQ (reference sequence). Trimming took 4 bases from V and 0 from J, leaving 13 bases between them. CDR3: CASSSEGGNSNQPQHF. The CDR3, as DNA: TGTGCCAGCAGCTCCGAGGGCGGAAATAGCAATCAGCCCCAGCATTTT. The full variable domain, its missing parts supplied by reference TRBV7-9 and TRBJ1-5, is DTGVSQNPRHKITKRGQNVTFRCDPISEHNRLYWYRQTLGQGPEFLTYFQNEAQLEKSRLLSDRFSAERPKGSFSTLEIQRTEQGDSAMYLCASSSEGGNSNQPQHFGDGTRLSIL.

This chain uses TRBV28 with TRBJ1-5; the match to TRBD1 covers 8 bases. V dropped 10 bases and J dropped 4; count of bases not matched to a gene: 6. The germline gives CDR1 MDHEN, CDR2 SYDVKM. The CDR3 is 13 amino acids. CDR3 loop: CATNDRGNQPQHF. CDR3 DNA: TGTGCCACCAACGACAGGGGAAATCAGCCCCAGCATTTT. The entire variable domain, with the rest obtained from reference TRBV28 and TRBJ1-5, is as follows: DVKVTQSSRYLVKRTGEKVFLECVQDMDHENMFWYRQDPGLGLRLIYFSYDVKMKEKGDIPEGYSVSREKKERFSLILESASTNQTSMYLCATNDRGNQPQHFGDGTRLSIL.

The chain's CDR3 is CASSQRGTGDGYTF. As DNA, the CDR3 is TGCGCCAGCAGCCAACGAGGAACAGGAGATGGCTACACCTTC. The chain joins TRBV4-1 to TRBJ1-2, with D tentatively TRBD1 (5 bases). The CDR3 extends over 14 amino acids. Germline V gene lookup returns CDR1 MGHRA and CDR2 YSYEKL. Trimming took off 2 bases at V and 6 bases at J, with 13 bases between the two ends.

The V call is TRBV11-2, the J call TRBJ1-1; TRBD1 might be the D (5 bases). This CDR3 is built from 16 residues. The germline V gene encodes CDR1 SGHAT and CDR2 FQNNGV. Deletions cut 0 bases from V and 2 bases from J, with 13 bases between. In DNA, the CDR3 is TGTGCCAGCAGCTTAGATACTCGGGGACTCAACACTGAAGCTTTCTTT. Its translation is CASSLDTRGLNTEAFF.

The genes are TRBV5-6 and TRBJ1-1, with unresolved D. Germline V gives CDR1 SGHDT, CDR2 YYEEEE. This CDR3 has 13 amino acids. V lost 6 bases, J lost 0 bases, and 9 bases lay in between. The CDR3 reads CASNQALNTEAFF. The CDR3 nucleotides read TGTGCCAGCAACCAAGCCCTGAACACTGAAGCTTTCTTT.

The rearrangement joins TRBV29-1 to TRBJ2-2, with a possible D match to TRBD1 (5 bases). CDR3 length: 13 residues. V was shortened by 6 bases and J by 0 bases, with 8 bases between the two germline ends. Germline V gene lookup returns CDR1 SQVTM and CDR2 ANQGSEA. CDR3 DNA: TGCAGCGTGGGGCGTTCGAACACCGGGGAGCTGTTTTTT. Translating gives CSVGRSNTGELFF.

The chain combines TRBV19 with TRBJ1-4; D perhaps matches TRBD1 (5 bases). V gave up 7 bases and J gave up 7 bases, with 10 bases separating them. Germline values: CDR1 LNHDA, CDR2 SQIVND (reference sequence). The CDR3 runs to 12 residues. CDR3 amino acids: CASTRGGEKLFF. CDR3 nucleotide sequence: TGTGCCAGTACCCGGGGGGGTGAAAAACTGTTTTTT.